This T cell receptor (beta chain) was recovered during a study of CD4+ T cells in melanoma. V lost 1 base and J 7 bases, leaving 16 bases between the germline ends. CDR1 is LNHDA, CDR2 SQIVND, per germline (reference sequence). The CDR3 runs to 15 residues. Here immunoSEQ multiplex PCR was the method, and the copy in TCRdb shows in-frame clones only, minus some. The sample contains more than 15,000 clones, approximately 81% of which appear only once. Material for sequencing was cells from a culture (not recorded whether cultured in vitro). This TCR was sampled from a human donor with melanoma. The chain carries TRBV19 and TRBJ1-1; D is undetermined. CDR3 in amino acids: CASSIGVSAEDEAFF. In DNA form, the CDR3 reads TGTGCCAGTAGTATAGGGGTTAGTGCGGAGGATGAAGCTTTCTTT.